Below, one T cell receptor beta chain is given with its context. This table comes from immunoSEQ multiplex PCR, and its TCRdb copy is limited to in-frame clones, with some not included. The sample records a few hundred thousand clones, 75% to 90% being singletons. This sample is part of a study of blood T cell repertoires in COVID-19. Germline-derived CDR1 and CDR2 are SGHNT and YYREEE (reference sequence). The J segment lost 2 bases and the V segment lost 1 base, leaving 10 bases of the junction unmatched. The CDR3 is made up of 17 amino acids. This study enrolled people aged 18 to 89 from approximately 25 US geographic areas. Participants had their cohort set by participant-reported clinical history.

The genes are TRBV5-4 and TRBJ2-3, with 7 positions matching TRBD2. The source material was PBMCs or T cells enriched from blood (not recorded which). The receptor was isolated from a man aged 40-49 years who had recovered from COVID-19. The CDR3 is CASSLRLSSGNTDTQYF. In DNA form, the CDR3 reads TGTGCCAGCAGCTTGCGGTTGTCTAGCGGTAACACAGATACGCAGTATTTT. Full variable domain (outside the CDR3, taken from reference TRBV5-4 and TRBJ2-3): ETGVTQSPTHLIKTRGQQVTLRCSSQSGHNTVSWYQQALGQGPQFIFQYYREEENGRGNFPPRFSGLQFPNYSSELNVNALELDDSALYLCASSLRLSSGNTDTQYFGPGTRLTVL.